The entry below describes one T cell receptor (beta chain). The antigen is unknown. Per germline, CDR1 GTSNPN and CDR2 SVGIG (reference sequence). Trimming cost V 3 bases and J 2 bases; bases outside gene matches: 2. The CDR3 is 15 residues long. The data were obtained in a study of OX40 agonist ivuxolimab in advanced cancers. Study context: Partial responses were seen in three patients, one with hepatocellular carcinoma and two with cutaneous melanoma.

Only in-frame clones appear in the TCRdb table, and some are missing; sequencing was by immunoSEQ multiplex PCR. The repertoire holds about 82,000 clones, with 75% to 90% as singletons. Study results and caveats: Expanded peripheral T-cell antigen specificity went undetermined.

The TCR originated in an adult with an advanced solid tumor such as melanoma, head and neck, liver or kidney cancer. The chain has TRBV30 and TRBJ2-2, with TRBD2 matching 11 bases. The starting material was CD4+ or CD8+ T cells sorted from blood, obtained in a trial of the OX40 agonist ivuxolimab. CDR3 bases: TGTGCCTGGAGACTAGCGGGGGCCAACACCGGGGAGCTGTTTTTT. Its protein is CAWRLAGANTGELFF. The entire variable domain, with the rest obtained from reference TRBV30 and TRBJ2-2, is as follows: SQTIHQWPATLVQPVGSPLSLECTVEGTSNPNLYWYRQAAGRGLQLLFYSVGIGQISSEVPQNLSASRPQDRQFILSSKKLLLSDSGFYLCAWRLAGANTGELFFGEGSRLTVL.